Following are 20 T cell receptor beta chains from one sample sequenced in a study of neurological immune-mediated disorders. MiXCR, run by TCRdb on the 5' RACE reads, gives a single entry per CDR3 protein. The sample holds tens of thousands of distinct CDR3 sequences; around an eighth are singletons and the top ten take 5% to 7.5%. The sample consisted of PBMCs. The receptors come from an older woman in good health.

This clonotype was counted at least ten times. In nucleotides, the CDR3 is TGTGCCAGCAAAGGCACCGGGACGGATATTCCTATGGGCTACACCTTC. Protein: CASKGTGTDIPMGYTF. The chain links TRBV7-2 to TRBJ1-2; D perhaps matches TRBD1 (5 bases). V was shortened by 7 bases and J by 8 bases, with 26 bases between the two germline ends. The CDR3 sequence is 16 residues long. Per germline, CDR1 SGHTA and CDR2 FQGNSA.

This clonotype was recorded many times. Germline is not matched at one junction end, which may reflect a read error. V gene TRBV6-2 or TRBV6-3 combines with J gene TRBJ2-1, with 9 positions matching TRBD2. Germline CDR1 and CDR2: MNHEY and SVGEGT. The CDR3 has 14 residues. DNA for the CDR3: TGTGCCAGCAGAATAGCGGGAGCCTACGATGAGCAGTTCTTC. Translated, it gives CASRIAGAYDEQFF.

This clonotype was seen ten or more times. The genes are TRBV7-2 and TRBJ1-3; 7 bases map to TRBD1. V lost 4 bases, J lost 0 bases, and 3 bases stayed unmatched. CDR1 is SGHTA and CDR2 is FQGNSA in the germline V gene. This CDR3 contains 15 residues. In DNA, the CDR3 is TGTGCCAGCAGCTCACAGGGGCCCTCTGGAAACACCATATATTTT. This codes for CASSSQGPSGNTIYF.

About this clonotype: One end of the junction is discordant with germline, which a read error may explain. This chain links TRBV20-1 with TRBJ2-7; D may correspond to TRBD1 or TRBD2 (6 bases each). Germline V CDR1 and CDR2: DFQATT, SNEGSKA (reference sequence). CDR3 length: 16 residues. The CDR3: CSANRAAGGRSYDQYF. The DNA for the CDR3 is TGCAGTGCTAATCGCGCCGCCGGGGGCAGGTCCTACGATCAGTATTTC.

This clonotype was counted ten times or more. The CDR3 here is CASSPGSVPYEQYF. CDR3 in DNA: TGTGCCAGCAGCCCCGGCAGCGTTCCTTACGAGCAGTACTTC. The V and J genes are TRBV3-1 and TRBJ2-7, with D unresolved. Trimming left V 4 bases short and J 4 bases short, with 14 bases between. Germline V gives CDR1 LGHDT, CDR2 YNNKEL (reference sequence). The CDR3 sequence is 14 residues long.

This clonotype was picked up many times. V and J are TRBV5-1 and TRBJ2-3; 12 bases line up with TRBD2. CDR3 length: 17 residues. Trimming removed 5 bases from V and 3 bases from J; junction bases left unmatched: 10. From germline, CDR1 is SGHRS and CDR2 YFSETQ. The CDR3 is CASRTPSGGVTTDTQYF. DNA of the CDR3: TGCGCCAGCAGGACTCCTAGCGGGGGGGTTACTACAGATACGCAGTATTTT.

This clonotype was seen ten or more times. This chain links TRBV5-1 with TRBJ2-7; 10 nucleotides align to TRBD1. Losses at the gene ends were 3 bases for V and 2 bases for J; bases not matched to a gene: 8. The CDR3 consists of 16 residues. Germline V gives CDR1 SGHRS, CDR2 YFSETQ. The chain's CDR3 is CASSSTGTGVTYEQYF. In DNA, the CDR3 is TGCGCCAGCAGCTCCACCGGGACAGGGGTTACCTACGAGCAGTACTTC.

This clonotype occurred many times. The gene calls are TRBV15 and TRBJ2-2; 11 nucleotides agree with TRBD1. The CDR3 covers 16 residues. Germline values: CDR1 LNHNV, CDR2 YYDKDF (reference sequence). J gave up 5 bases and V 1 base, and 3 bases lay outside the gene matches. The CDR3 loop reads CATSRGTGGATGELFF. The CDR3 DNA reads TGTGCCACCAGCAGAGGGACAGGGGGCGCGACCGGGGAGCTGTTTTTT.

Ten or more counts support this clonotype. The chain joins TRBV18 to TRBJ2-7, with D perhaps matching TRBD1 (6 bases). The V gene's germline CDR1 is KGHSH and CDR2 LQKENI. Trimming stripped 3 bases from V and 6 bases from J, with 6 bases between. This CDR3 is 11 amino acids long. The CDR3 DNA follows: TGTGCCAGCTCACCGGGGGCCGAGCAGTACTTC. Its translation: CASSPGAEQYF.

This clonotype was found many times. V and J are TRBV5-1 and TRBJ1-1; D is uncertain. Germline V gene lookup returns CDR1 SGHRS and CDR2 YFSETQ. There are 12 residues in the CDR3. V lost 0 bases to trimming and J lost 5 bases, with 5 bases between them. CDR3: CASSLVATEAFF. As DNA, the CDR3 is TGCGCCAGCAGCTTGGTAGCGACTGAAGCTTTCTTT.

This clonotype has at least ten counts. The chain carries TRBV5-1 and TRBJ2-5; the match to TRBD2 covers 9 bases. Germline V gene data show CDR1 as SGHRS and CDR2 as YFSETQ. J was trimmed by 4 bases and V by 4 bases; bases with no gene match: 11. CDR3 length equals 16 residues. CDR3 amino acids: CASSPGGLAGGETQYF. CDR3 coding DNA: TGCGCCAGCAGCCCGGGGGGACTAGCCGGTGGAGAGACCCAGTACTTC.

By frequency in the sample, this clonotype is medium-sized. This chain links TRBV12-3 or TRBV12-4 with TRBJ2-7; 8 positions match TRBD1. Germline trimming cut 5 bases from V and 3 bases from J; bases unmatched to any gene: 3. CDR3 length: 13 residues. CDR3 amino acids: CASSPGQGYEQYF. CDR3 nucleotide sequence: TGTGCCAGCAGTCCCGGACAGGGCTACGAGCAGTACTTC.

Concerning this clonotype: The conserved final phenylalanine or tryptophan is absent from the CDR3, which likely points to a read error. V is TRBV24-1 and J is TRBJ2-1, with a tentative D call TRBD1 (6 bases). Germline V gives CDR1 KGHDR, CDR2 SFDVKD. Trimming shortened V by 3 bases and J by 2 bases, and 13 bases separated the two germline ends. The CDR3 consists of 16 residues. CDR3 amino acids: CATSDGTRGTYNEQFL. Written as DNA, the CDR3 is TGTGCCACCAGTGATGGGACAAGGGGAACCTACAATGAGCAGTTCTTA.

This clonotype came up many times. Here the CDR3 reads CASSIPGQGAYEQYF. The CDR3, as DNA: TGTGCCAGCTCAATTCCGGGACAGGGGGCCTACGAGCAGTACTTC. The chain is built from TRBV18 and TRBJ2-7; 11 nucleotides agree with TRBD1. The V gene end was trimmed by 5 bases and the J gene end by 2 bases; junction bases not matched to a gene: 5. CDR3 length: 15 amino acids. Per germline, CDR1 KGHSH and CDR2 LQKENI.

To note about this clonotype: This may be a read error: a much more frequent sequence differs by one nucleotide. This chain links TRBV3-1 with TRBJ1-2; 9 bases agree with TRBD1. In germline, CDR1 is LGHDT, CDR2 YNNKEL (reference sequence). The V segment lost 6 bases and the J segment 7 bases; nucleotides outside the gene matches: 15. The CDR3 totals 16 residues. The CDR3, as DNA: TGTGCCAGCAGGGGGGTACAGGGGGCCTCGCCGGGTGGCTACACCTTC. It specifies CASRGVQGASPGGYTF. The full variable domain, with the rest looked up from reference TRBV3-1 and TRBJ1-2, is DTAVSQTPKYLVTQMGNDKSIKCEQNLGHDTMYWYKQDSKKFLKIMFSYNNKELIINETVPNRFSPKSPDKAHLNLHINSLELGDSAVYFCASRGVQGASPGGYTFGSGTRLTVV.

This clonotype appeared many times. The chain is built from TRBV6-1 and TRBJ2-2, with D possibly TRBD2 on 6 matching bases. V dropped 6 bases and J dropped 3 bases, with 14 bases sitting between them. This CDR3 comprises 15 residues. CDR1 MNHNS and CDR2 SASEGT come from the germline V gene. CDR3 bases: TGTGCCAGCAGCCTACTAGCCCCAGACACCGGGGAGCTGTTTTTT. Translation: CASSLLAPDTGELFF.

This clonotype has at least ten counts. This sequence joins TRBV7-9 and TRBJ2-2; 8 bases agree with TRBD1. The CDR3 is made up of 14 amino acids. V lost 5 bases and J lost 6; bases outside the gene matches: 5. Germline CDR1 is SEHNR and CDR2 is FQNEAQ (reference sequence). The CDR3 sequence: CASSLTQGAGELFF. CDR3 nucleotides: TGTGCCAGCAGCCTTACACAGGGGGCCGGGGAGCTGTTTTTT.

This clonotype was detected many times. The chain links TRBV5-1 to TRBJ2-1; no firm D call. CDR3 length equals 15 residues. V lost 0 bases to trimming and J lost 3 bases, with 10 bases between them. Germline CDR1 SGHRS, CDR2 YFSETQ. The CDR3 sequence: CASSLEGGFYNEQFF. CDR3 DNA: TGCGCCAGCAGCTTGGAGGGCGGATTCTACAATGAGCAGTTCTTC.

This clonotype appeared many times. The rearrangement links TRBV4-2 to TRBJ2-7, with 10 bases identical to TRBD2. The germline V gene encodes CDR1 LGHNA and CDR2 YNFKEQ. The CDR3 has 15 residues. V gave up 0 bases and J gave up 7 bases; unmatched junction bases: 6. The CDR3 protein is CASSQEAGGLREQYF. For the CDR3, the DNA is TGTGCCAGCAGCCAAGAAGCGGGGGGGCTCCGGGAGCAGTACTTC.

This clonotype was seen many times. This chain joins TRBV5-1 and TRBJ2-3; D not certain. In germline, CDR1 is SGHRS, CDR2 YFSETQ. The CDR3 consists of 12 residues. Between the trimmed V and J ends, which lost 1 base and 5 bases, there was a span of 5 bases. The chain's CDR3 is CASSLNLDTQYF. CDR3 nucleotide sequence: TGCGCCAGCAGCTTGAACTTAGATACGCAGTATTTT. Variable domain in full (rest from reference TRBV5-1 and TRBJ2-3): KAGVTQTPRYLIKTRGQQVTLSCSPISGHRSVSWYQQTPGQGLQFLFEYFSETQRNKGNFPGRFSGRQFSNSRSEMNVSTLELGDSALYLCASSLNLDTQYFGPGTRLTVL.